This T cell receptor beta chain was identified in a study of blood T cell repertoires in COVID-19. CDR3 length equals 15 residues. Germline CDR1 SQVTM, CDR2 ANQGSEA. Unmatched junction bases numbered 14, after V lost 6 bases and J lost 6 bases. Libraries were prepared by immunoSEQ multiplex PCR; TCRdb keeps only in-frame clonotypes and omits some of them. This sample has approximately 330,000 clones; 70% to 90% occur once, and the top ten carry approximately 4%. The sequencing sample was made of peripheral blood. This chain links TRBV29-1 with TRBJ2-4, with 7 bases identical to TRBD1. This sequence was found in a woman between 45 and 60 years old with active or convalescent COVID-19. In DNA form, the CDR3 reads TGCAGCGTCGCCGGGACAGCCAGGGGTGGAAACATTCAGTACTTC. Translated, it gives CSVAGTARGGNIQYF.